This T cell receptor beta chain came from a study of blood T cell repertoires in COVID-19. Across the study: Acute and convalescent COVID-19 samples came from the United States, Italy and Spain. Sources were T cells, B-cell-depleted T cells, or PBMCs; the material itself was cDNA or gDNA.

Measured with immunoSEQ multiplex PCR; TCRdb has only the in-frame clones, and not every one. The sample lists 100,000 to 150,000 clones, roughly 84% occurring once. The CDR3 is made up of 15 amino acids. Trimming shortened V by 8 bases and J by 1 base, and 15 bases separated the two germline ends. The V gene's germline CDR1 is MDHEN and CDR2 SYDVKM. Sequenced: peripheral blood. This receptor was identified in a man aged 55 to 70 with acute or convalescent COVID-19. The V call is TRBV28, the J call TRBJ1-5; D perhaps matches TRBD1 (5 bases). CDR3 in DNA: TGTGCCAGCGAGTCAGGGTTCGCGAGCAATCAGCCCCAGCATTTT. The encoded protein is CASESGFASNQPQHF.